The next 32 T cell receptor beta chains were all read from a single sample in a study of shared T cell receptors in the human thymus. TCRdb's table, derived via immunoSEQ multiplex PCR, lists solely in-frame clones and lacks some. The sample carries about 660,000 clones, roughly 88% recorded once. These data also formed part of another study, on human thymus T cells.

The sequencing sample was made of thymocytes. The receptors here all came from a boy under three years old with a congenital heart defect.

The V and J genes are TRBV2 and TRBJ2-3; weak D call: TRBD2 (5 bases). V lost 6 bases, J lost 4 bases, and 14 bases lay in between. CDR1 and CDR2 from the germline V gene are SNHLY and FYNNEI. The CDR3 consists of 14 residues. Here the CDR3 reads CASRAIEGADTQYF. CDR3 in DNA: TGTGCCAGCAGGGCCATTGAGGGTGCAGATACGCAGTATTTT.

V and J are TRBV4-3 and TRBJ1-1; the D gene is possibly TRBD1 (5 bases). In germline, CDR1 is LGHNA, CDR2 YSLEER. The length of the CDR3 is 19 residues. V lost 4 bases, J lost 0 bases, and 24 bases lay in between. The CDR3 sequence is CASSRETRVLANMNTEAFF. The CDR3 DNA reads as TGCGCCAGCAGCCGAGAAACCAGGGTGCTGGCGAACATGAACACTGAAGCTTTCTTT.

CDR3 amino acids: CASSQVQLNSPLHF. The CDR3 nucleotides are TGTGCCAGCAGCCAAGTTCAGTTAAATTCACCCCTCCACTTT. This chain links TRBV14 with TRBJ1-6, with D hard to call. This CDR3 spans 14 amino acids. Germline V gene data show CDR1 as SGHDN and CDR2 as FVKESK. With 1 base removed from V and 7 bases from J, the gap between germline ends came to 8 bases.

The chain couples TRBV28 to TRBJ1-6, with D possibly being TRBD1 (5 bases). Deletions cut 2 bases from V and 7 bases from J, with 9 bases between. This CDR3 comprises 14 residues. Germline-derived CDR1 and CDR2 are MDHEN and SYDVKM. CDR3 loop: CASSLQGGNSPLHF. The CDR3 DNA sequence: TGTGCCAGCAGTTTACAGGGTGGCAATTCACCCCTCCACTTT.

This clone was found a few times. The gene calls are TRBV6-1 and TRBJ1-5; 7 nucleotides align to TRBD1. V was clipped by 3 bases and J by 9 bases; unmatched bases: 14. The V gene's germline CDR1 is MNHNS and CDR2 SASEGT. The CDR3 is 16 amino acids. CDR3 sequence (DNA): TGTGCCAGCAGTGACCGGGACAGAAAGGTCCCTTGGCCCCAGCATTTT. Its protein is CASSDRDRKVPWPQHF.

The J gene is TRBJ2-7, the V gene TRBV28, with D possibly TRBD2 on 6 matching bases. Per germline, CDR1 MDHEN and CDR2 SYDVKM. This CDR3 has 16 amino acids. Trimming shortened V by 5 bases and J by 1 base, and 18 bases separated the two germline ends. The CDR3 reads CASSPPPTEGSYEQYF. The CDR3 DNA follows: TGTGCCAGCAGTCCCCCCCCGACGGAGGGATCCTACGAGCAGTACTTC.

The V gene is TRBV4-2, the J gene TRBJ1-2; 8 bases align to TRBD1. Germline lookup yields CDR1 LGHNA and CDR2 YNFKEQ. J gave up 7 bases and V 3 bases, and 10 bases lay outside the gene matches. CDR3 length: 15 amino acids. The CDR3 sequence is CASSHPGGALSGYTF. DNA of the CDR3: TGTGCCAGCAGCCACCCAGGGGGCGCTTTGAGTGGCTACACCTTC.

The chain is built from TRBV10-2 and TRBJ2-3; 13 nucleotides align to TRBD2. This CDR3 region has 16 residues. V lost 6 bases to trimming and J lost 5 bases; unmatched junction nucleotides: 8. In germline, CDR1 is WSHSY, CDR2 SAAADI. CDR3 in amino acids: CASSRTSGRIGDTQYF. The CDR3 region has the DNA TGCGCCAGCAGCCGGACTAGCGGGAGAATTGGAGATACGCAGTATTTT.

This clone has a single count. As DNA, the CDR3 is TGTGCCAGCAGCCAAGTAACAGAGCACAATGAGCAGTTCTTC. It specifies CASSQVTEHNEQFF. The rearrangement uses TRBV4-2 and TRBJ2-1, with D uncertain. Germline V gene sequence: CDR1 LGHNA, CDR2 YNFKEQ. V was shortened by 1 base and J by 5 bases, with 9 bases between the two germline ends. This CDR3 has 14 amino acids.

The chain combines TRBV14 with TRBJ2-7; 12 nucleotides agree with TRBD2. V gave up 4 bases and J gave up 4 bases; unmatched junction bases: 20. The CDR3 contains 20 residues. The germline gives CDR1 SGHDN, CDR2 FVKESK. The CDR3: CASSPHGVGPTSGSWYEQYF. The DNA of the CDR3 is TGTGCCAGCAGCCCCCACGGAGTCGGCCCGACTAGCGGGAGTTGGTACGAGCAGTACTTC.

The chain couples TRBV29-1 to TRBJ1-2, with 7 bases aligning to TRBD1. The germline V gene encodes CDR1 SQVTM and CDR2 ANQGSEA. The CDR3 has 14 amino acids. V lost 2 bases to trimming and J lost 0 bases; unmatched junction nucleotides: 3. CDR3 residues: CSVERGLTNYGYTF. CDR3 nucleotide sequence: TGCAGCGTTGAAAGGGGGCTCACTAACTATGGCTACACCTTC.

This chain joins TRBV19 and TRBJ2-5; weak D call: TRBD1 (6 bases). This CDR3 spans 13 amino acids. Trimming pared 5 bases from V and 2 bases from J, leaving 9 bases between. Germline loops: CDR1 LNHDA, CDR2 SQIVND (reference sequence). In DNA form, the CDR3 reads TGTGCCAGTAGTCCGGACAGTCAAGAGACCCAGTACTTC. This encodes CASSPDSQETQYF. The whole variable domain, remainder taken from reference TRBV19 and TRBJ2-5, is DGGITQSPKYLFRKEGQNVTLSCEQNLNHDAMYWYRQDPGQGLRLIYYSQIVNDFQKGDIAEGYSVSREKKESFPLTVTSAQKNPTAFYLCASSPDSQETQYFGPGTRLLVL.

The CDR3 region is CASSQDQDRGLGEQFF. The CDR3 DNA reads as TGCGCCAGCAGCCAAGACCAGGACAGGGGGCTAGGTGAGCAGTTCTTC. The chain is built from TRBV4-3 and TRBJ2-1, with TRBD1 matching 11 bases. V dropped 0 bases and J dropped 9; count of bases not matched to a gene: 7. Germline assignment: CDR1 LGHNA and CDR2 YSLEER. This CDR3 region has 16 residues.

The CDR3 loop is CAWSPFYPRRYGYTF. CDR3 DNA sequence: TGTGCCTGGAGTCCCTTCTACCCCCGGAGGTATGGCTACACCTTC. The chain couples TRBV30 to TRBJ1-2; D is unresolved. V lost 2 bases, J lost 5 bases, and 18 bases lay in between. Per the germline V gene, CDR1 is GTSNPN and CDR2 is SVGIG (reference sequence). The CDR3 has 15 amino acids.

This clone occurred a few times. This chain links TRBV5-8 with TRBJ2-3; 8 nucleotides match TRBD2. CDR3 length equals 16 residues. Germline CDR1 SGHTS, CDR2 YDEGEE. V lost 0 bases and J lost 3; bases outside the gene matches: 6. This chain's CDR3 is CASSLVGASGTDTQYF. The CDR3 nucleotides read TGTGCCAGCAGCTTGGTAGGGGCTAGCGGGACAGATACGCAGTATTTT.

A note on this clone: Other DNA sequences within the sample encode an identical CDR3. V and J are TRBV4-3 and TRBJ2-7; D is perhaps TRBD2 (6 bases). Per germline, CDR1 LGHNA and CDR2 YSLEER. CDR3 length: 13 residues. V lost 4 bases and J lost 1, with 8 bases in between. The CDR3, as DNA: TGCGCCAGCAGCCCCCGGGGGTCCTACGAGCAGTACTTC. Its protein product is CASSPRGSYEQYF.

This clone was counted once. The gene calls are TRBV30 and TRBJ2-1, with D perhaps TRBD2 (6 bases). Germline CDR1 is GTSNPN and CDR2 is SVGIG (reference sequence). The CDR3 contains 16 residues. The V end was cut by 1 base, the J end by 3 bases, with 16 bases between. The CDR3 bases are TGTGCCTGGAGTGGGAGGGCCTCCGCGAACTACAATGAGCAGTTCTTC. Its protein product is CAWSGRASANYNEQFF.

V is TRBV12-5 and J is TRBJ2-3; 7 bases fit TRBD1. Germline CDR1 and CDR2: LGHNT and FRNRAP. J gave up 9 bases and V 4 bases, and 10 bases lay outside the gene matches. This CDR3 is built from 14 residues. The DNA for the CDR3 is TGTGCTAGTGGTTGGGACAGCCGGGACCCCACGCAGTATTTT. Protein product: CASGWDSRDPTQYF.

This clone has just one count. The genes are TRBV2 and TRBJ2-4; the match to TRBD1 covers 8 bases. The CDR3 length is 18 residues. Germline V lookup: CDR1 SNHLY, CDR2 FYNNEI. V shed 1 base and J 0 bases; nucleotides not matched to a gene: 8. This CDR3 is CASSEDDRGPLAKNIQYF. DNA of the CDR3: TGTGCCAGCAGTGAAGACGACAGGGGTCCGCTAGCCAAAAACATTCAGTACTTC. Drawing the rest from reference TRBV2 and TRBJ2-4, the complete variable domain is EPEVTQTPSHQVTQMGQEVILRCVPISNHLYFYWYRQILGQKVEFLVSFYNNEISEKSEIFDDQFSVERPDGSNFTLKIRSTKLEDSAMYFCASSEDDRGPLAKNIQYFGAGTRLSVL.

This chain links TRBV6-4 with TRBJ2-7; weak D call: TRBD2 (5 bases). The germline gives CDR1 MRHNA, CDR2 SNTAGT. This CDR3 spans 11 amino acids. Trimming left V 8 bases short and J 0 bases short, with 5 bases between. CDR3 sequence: CASGSSYEQYF. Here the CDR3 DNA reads TGTGCCAGCGGGAGCTCCTACGAGCAGTACTTC.

The CDR3 DNA reads as TGCGCCAGCAGGTCGACAGCTTCGAACACCGGGGAGCTGTTTTTT. It encodes CASRSTASNTGELFF. V and J are TRBV4-3 and TRBJ2-2, with D perhaps TRBD1 (5 bases). The germline V gene encodes CDR1 LGHNA and CDR2 YSLEER. Between the trimmed V and J ends, which lost 6 bases and 0 bases, there was a span of 11 bases. The CDR3 runs 15 residues.

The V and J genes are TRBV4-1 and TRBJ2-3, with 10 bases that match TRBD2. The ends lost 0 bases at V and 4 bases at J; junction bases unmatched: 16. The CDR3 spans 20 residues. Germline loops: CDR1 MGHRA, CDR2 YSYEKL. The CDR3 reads CASSQDKIRTSGPGPDTQYF. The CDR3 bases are TGCGCCAGCAGCCAAGATAAGATCCGGACTAGCGGCCCCGGACCAGATACGCAGTATTTT.

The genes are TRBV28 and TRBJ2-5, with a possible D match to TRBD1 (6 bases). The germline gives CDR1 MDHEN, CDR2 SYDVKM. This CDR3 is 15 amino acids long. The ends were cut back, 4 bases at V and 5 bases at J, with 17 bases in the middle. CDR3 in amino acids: CASSSRQGYGETQYF. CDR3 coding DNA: TGTGCCAGCAGTTCCCGTCAGGGGTATGGGGAGACCCAGTACTTC.

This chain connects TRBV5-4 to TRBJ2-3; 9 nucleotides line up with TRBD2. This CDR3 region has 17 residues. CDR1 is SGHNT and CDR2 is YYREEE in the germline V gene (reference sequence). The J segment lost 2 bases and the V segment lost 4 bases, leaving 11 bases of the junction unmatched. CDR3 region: CASSQRWTSALTDTQYF. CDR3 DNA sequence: TGTGCCAGCAGCCAAAGATGGACTAGCGCTCTCACAGATACGCAGTATTTT.

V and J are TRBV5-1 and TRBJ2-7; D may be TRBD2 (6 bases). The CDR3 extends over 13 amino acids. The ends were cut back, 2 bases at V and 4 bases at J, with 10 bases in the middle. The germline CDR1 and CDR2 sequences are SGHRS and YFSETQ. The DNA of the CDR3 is TGCGCCAGCAGCTTATCGGGGGAGTACGAGCAGTACTTC. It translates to CASSLSGEYEQYF.

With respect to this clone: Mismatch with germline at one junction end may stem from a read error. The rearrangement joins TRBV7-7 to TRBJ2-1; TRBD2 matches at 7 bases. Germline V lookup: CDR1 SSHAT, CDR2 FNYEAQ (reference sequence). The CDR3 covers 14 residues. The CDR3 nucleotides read TGTGCTAGCAGCGTGGGAGGGGAGTTCAATGAGCAGTTCTTC. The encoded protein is CASSVGGEFNEQFF.

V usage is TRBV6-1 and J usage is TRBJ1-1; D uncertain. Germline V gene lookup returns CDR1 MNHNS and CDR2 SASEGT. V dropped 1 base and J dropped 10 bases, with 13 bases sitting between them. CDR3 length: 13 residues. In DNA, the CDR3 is TGTGCCAGCAGTGAAGGAGTGGACTGGGGAGCTTTCTTT. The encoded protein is CASSEGVDWGAFF.

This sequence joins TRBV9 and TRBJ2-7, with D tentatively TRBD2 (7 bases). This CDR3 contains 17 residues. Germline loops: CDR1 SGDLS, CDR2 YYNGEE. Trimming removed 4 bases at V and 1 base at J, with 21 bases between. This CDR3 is CASSPRGGGPNSYEQYF. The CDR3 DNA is TGTGCCAGCAGCCCTCGCGGGGGCGGCCCTAATTCCTACGAGCAGTACTTC.

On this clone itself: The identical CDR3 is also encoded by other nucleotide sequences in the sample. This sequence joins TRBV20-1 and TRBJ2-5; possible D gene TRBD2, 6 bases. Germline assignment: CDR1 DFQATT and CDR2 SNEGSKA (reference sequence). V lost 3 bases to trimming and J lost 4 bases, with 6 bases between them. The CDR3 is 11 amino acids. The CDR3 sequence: CSASGRETQYF. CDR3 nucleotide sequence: TGCAGTGCTAGCGGGAGAGAGACCCAGTACTTC.

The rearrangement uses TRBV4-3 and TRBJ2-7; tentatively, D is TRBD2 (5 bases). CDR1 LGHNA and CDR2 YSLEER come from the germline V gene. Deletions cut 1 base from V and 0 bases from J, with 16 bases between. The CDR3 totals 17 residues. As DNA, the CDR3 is TGCGCCAGCAGCCAAGTTGGTGACGGGGTAAGCTCCTACGAGCAGTACTTC. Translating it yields CASSQVGDGVSSYEQYF.

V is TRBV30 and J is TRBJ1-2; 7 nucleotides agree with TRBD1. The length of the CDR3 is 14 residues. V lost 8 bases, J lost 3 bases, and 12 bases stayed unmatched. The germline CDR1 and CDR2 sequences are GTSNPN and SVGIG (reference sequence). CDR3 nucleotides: TGTGCCGGAGAGCGACAGGGATCCTACTATGGCTACACCTTC. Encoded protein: CAGERQGSYYGYTF.

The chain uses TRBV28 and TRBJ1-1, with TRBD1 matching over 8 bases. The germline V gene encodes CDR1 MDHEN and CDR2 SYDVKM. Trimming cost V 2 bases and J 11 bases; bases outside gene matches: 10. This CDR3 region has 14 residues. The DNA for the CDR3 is TGTGCCAGCAGTTTAATAGGCGGCAGGGGGCCGGCTTTCTTT. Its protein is CASSLIGGRGPAFF.